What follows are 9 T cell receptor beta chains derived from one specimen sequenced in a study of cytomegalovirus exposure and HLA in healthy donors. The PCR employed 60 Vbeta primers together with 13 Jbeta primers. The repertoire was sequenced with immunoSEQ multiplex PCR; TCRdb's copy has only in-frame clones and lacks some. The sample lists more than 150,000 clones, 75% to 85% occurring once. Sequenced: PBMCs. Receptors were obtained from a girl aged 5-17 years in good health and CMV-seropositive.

The DNA of the CDR3 is TGTGCCAGTAGTATGGGGGACAGGGGGAATTCACCCCTCCACTTT. It yields the protein CASSMGDRGNSPLHF. V gene TRBV19 combines with J gene TRBJ1-6; 11 bases map to TRBD1. CDR1 is LNHDA, CDR2 SQIVND, per germline (reference sequence). Losses at the gene ends were 3 bases for V and 7 bases for J; bases not matched to a gene: 2. The CDR3 has 15 amino acids.

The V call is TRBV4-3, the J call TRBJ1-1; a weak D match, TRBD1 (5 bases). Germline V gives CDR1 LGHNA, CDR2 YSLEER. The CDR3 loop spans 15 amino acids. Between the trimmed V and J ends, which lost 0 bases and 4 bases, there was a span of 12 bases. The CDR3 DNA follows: TGCGCCAGCAGCCAAGAGTTCGGGACTGGCACTGAAGCTTTCTTT. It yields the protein CASSQEFGTGTEAFF.

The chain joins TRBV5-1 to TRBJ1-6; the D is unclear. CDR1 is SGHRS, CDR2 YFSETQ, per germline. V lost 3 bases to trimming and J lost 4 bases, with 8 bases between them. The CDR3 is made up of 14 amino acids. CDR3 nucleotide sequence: TGCGCCAGCAGCTACTCCCAATATAATTCACCCCTCCACTTT. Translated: CASSYSQYNSPLHF.

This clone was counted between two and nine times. This CDR3 reads CASSNALASDYEQYF. The DNA of the CDR3 is TGTGCCAGCAGCAACGCCCTGGCTAGCGACTACGAGCAGTACTTC. V is TRBV7-9 and J is TRBJ2-5; tentative D call: TRBD2 (6 bases). The end of the DNA fits TRBJ2-7 better, so the J call may be wrong. In germline, CDR1 is SEHNR, CDR2 FQNEAQ (reference sequence). The length of the CDR3 is 15 residues.

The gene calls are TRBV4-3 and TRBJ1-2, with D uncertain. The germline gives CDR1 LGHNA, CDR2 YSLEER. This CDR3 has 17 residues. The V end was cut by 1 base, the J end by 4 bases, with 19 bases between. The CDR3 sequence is CASSQGLGATERYGYTF. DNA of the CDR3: TGCGCCAGCAGCCAAGGCCTCGGCGCAACCGAGCGCTATGGCTACACCTTC.

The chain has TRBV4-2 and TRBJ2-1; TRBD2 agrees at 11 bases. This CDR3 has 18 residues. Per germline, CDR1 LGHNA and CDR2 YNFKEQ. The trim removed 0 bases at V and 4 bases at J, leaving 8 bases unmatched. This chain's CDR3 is CASSQDFLAGGDYNEQFF. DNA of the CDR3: TGTGCCAGCAGCCAAGACTTCCTAGCGGGGGGAGATTACAATGAGCAGTTCTTC.

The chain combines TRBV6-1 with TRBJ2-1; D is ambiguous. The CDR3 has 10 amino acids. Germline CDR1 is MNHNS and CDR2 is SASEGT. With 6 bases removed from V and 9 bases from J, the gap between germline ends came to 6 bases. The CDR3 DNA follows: TGTGCCAGCAGCCTAAGTGAGCAGTTCTTC. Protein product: CASSLSEQFF.

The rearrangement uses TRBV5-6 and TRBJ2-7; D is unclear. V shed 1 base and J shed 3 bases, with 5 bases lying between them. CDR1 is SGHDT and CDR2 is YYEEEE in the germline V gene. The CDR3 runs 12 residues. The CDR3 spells CASSLYGYEQYF. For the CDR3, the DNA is TGTGCCAGCAGCTTGTACGGCTACGAGCAGTACTTC.

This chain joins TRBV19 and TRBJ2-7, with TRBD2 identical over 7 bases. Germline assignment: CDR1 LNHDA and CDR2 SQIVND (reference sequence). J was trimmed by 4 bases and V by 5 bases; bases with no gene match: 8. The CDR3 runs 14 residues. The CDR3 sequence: CASSPGLGVYEQYF. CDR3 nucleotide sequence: TGTGCCAGTAGTCCAGGACTAGGAGTTTACGAGCAGTACTTC.